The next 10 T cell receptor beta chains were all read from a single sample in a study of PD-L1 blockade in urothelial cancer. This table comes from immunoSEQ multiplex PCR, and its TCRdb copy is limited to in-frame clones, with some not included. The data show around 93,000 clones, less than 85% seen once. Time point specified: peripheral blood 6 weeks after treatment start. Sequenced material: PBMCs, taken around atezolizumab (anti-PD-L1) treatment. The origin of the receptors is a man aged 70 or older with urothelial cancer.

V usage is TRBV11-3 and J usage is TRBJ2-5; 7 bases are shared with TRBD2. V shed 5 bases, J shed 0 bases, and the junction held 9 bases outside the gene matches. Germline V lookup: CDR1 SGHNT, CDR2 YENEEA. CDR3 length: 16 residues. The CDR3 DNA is TGTGCCAGCAGCCCCCTAAGGACTAGTAACCAAGAGACCCAGTACTTC. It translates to CASSPLRTSNQETQYF.

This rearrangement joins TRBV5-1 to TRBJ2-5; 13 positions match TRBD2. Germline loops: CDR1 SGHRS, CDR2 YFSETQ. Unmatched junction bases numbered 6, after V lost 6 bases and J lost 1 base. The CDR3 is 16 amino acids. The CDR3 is CASTRRTSGGQETQYF. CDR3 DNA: TGCGCCAGCACTCGTCGGACTAGCGGGGGCCAAGAGACCCAGTACTTC. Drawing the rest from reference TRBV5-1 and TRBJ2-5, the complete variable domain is KAGVTQTPRYLIKTRGQQVTLSCSPISGHRSVSWYQQTPGQGLQFLFEYFSETQRNKGNFPGRFSGRQFSNSRSEMNVSTLELGDSALYLCASTRRTSGGQETQYFGPGTRLLVL.

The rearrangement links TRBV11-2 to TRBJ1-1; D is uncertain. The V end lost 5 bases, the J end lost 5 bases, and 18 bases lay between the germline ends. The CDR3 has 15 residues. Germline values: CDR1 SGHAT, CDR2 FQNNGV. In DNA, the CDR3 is TGTGCCAGCAGCCCCAGGCGGGGATCGGTAACTGAAGCTTTCTTT. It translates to CASSPRRGSVTEAFF.

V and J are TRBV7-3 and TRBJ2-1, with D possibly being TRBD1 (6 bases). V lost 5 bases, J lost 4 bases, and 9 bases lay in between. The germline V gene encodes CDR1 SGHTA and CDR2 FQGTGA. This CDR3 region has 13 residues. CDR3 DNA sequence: TGTGCCAGCAGCGACGGACAGTACAATGAGCAGTTCTTC. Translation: CASSDGQYNEQFF.

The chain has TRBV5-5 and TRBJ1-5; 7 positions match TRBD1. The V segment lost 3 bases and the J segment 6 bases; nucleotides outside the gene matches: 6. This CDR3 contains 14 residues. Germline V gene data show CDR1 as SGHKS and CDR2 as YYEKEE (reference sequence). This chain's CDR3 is CASSWTTGSQPQHF. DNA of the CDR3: TGTGCCAGCAGCTGGACGACAGGGAGTCAGCCCCAGCATTTT. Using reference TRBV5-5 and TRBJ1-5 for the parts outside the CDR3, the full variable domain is DAGVTQSPTHLIKTRGQQVTLRCSPISGHKSVSWYQQVLGQGPQFIFQYYEKEERGRGNFPDRFSARQFPNYSSELNVNALLLGDSALYLCASSWTTGSQPQHFGDGTRLSIL.

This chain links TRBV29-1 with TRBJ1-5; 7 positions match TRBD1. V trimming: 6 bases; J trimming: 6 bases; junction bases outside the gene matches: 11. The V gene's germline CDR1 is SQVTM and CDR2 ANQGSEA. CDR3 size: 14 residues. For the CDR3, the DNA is TGCAGCGTCGCACAGGGGACGCTGGGTCAGCCCCAGCATTTT. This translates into CSVAQGTLGQPQHF.

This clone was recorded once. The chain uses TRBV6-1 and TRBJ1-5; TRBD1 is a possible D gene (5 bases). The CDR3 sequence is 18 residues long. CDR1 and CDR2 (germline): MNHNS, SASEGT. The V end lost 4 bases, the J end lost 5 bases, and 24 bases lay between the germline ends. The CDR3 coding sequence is TGTGCCAGCAGTGGGAGGGCACCCGGGCAGGGCCCCCATCAGCCCCAGCATTTT. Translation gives CASSGRAPGQGPHQPQHF.

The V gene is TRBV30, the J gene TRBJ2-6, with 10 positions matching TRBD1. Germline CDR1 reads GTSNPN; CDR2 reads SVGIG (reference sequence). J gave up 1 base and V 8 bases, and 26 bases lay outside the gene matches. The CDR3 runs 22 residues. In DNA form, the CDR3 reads TGTGCCCTATGGTTCGAACCAAGGATCCAGACAGGGGGCAAATCTGGGGCCAACGTCCTGACTTTC. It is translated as CALWFEPRIQTGGKSGANVLTF.

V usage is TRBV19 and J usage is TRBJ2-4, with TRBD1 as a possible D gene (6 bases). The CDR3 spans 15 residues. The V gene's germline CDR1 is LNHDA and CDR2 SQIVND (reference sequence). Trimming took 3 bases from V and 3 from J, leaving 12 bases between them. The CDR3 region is CASSITGIGKNIQYF. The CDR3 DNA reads TGTGCCAGTAGTATCACAGGGATCGGCAAAAACATTCAGTACTTC.

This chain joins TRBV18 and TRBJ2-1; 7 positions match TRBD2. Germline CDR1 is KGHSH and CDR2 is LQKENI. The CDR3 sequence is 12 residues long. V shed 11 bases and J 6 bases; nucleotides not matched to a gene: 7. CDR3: CAGSAGVNEQFF. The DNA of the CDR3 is TGTGCCGGCAGCGCGGGGGTCAATGAGCAGTTCTTC.